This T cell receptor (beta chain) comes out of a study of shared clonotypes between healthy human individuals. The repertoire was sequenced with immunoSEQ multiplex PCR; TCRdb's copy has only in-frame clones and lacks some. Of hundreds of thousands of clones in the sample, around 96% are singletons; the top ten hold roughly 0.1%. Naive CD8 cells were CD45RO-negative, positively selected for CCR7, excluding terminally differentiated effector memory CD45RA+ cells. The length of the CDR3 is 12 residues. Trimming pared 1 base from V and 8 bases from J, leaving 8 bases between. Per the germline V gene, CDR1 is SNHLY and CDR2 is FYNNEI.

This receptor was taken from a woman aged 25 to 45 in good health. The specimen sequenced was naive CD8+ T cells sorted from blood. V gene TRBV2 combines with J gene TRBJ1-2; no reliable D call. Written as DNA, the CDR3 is TGTGCCAGCAGTGAAGGGGGTCGAGGCTACACCTTC. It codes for CASSEGGRGYTF.